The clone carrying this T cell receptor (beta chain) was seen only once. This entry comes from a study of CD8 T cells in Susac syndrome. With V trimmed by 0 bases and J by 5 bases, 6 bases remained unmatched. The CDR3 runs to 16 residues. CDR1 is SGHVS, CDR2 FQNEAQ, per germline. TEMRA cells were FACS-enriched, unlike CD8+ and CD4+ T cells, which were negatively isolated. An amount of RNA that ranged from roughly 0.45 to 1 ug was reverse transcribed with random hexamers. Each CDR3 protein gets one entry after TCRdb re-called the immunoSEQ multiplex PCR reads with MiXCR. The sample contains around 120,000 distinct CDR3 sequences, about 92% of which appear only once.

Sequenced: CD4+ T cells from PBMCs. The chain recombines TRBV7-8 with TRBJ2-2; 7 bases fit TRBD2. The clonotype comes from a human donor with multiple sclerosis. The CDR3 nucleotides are TGTGCCAGCAGCTTAGCTGGCGGGGGAGGTACCGGGGAGCTGTTTTTT. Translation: CASSLAGGGGTGELFF. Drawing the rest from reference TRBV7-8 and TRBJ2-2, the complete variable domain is GAGVSQSPRYKVAKRGQDVALRCDPISGHVSLFWYQQALGQGPEFLTYFQNEAQLDKSGLPSDRFFAERPEGSVSTLKIQRTQQEDSAVYLCASSLAGGGGTGELFFGEGSRLTVL.